This TCR beta chain was observed in a study of early T cells in non-severe SARS-CoV-2 infection. About the study: Chains from this unsorted whole-blood bulk RNA could not be paired.

Trimming took 2 bases from V and 0 from J, leaving 9 bases between them. The CDR3 has 14 amino acids. CDR1 and CDR2 from the germline V gene are DFQATT and SNEGSKA (reference sequence). This clonotype was seen more than once but under ten times. What it binds is not known. Regarding the study as a whole: In VDJdb matching, anti-spike CD8 responses were favored while private and CD4 specificities went missing.

Attachment of unique molecular identifiers was made to individual cDNA molecules. TCRdb fed the 5' RACE reads into MiXCR, producing one record per CDR3 protein. The sample has 60,000 to 65,000 distinct CDR3 sequences, 7.5% to 10% seen once; the top ten hold 1.2%. The sequence derives from an adult who was a healthcare worker with PCR-confirmed SARS-CoV-2 infection or an uninfected control (not recorded which). The material sequenced was whole blood. The V and J genes are TRBV20-1 and TRBJ2-3, with no clear D. The chain's CDR3 is CSARLDTSTDTQYF. The CDR3 region has the DNA TGCAGTGCTAGACTCGATACTAGCACAGATACGCAGTATTTT.